This T cell receptor beta chain was sequenced during a study of blood T cell repertoires in COVID-19 (dated by TCRdb to the early 2020s). In the study overall: Samples covering the acute and convalescent phases of COVID-19 were provided by collaborators in the United States, Italy and Spain. The prospective study material was composed of cDNA or gDNA derived from T cells, B-cell-depleted T cells, or PBMCs. The dataset comprised deeply sampled blood TCRbeta repertoires from subjects exposed to, actively infected with, or recovered from COVID-19. The repertoires were made available in a free public database intended to serve as a resource for research on the immune response to SARS-CoV-2. The samples were drawn from two sources: the first 160 participants of the ongoing ImmuneRACE study, and 1,254 subjects contributed by 6 global collaborators. Sample metadata almost always included a de-identified subject ID, COVID-19 status, age in years and sex. Where available, HLA class I and class II types were obtained from metadata supplied by the sample provider rather than from assay-based typing.

Whole blood was collected in K2EDTA tubes by collaborating institutions according to the institutions' own protocols. For TCRbeta analysis, collaborator samples were shipped as frozen whole blood, as isolated PBMCs, or as DNA extracted from either sample type. In the germline V gene, CDR1 corresponds to MDHEN and CDR2 to SYDVKM. Taken from cysteine to phenylalanine, the CDR3 has 13 residues. The kept DNA is CDR3 alone, 39 bases in frame from the first base. V drops 3 bases and J drops 3 bases, leaving 8 bases in between. Broader findings and caveats from the paper: How much clinical and demographic metadata was included differed by source and by participant, and the metadata was provided uncurated.

This clone has only one observation. Which antigen it targets is not known. Base qualities are not at hand, and no much larger clone is one base apart. TCRbeta CDR3 regions were amplified from genomic DNA by means of the immunoSEQ Assay, a bias-controlled multiplex PCR. The published analysis was carried out like this. Within the assay, amplification of reference gene primers was used to estimate how many nucleated cells each sample contained. To quantify the absolute abundance of each unique TCRbeta CDR3 rearrangement, sequence reads were collapsed and filtered. For each sample, productive Simpson clonality was calculated as the square root of Simpson's diversity index across productive rearrangements. The clones in this table, taken by TCRdb from immuneACCESS, are in-frame only. Not every clone is retained; where verified, under half of the shortfall comes from an unresolved V gene, and the cause of the rest is unknown. The V and J calls and the clone size are those of that table, but D and trimming were determined from the DNA. Across this sample there are 90,000 to 120,000 clones, with 80% to 90% seen only once. The ten largest account for 4.9% of the sample.

The sequence was obtained from a man aged 40-49 years with active or convalescent COVID-19. The material sequenced was peripheral blood. Rearrangement joined TRBV28 to TRBJ1-2; the D gene lacks a confident call. The sequenced DNA: TGTGCCAGCAGTTTTGGTATAGACTATGGCTACACCTTC. Translation gives CASSFGIDYGYTF.